This TCR beta chain was found in a study of beta chain features in type 1 diabetes (dated by TCRdb to 2016 to 2019). Turning to the overall study: Mean age, gender distribution, total cell number and subset yield did not differ between patients and healthy donors. A total of about 110,000,000 sorted cells were examined across all samples, and a strong correlation was observed between cell number per subset and RNA yield. In the study, recently diagnosed type 1 diabetes patients and matched healthy donors were compared on the TCRB repertoires of their sorted circulating CD4+ T cell subsets. Whereas all 28 donors provided naive and central memory subsets, regulatory and stem cell-like memory subsets were isolated from just 8 patients and about 8 healthy donors. General findings and caveats noted by the study authors: Shorter templates might have been favored by PCR, but patient and control samples were amplified and corrected together, so both groups would have been affected equally by any skew. Because cDNA was sequenced instead of genomic DNA, activated cells with high expression could be over-represented, although the groups did not differ in activation or CD3 levels. Naive, central memory and regulatory TCRB repertoires appeared more similar among patients than among healthy donors. Because small numbers of individuals were included in the HLA sub-analyses, any influence of HLA type on TCRB rearrangement was left unresolved. A moderate but significant shortening of TCRB CDR3 length was observed in type 1 diabetes patients in all four CD4+ subsets. Fewer insertions and more nucleotide deletions at VDJ recombination sites were observed in patients with type 1 diabetes, implying thymic rearrangement abnormalities.

The germline V gene yields SGHTA for CDR1 and FQGNSA for CDR2. Relative to germline, V is missing 1 base and J is missing 2 bases, with 3 bases of the junction outside any gene match. The CDR3 starts with the cysteine, ends with the phenylalanine, and has 15 residues. The CDR3 DNA has 45 bases and is translated from base 1. A single peripheral blood draw of approximately 110 mL on average was collected from each donor into heparinised tubes. A BD FACSAria II was used to sort naive, central memory, regulatory and stem cell-like memory CD4+ T cells with a panel that included CD45RO, CCR7, CD25, CD127, CD95 and CD27. All sorted populations exceeded 95% purity. PBMCs were separated immediately by Lymphoprep density gradient centrifugation and were stained directly, without being cultured. Samples were stained and sorted in pairs, with one healthy donor and one patient per experiment, so that batch effects were minimized.

The High Capacity cDNA Reverse Transcription Kit was used to reverse transcribe all of the isolated RNA, meaning that expressed TCRB transcripts were what got sequenced. Naive, central memory and regulatory T cell samples underwent deep immunoSEQ sequencing, averaging around 4 million total reads per sample. Sorted cells were lysed in RLT buffer, and RNA was extracted using DNase-treated RNeasy Micro or Mini kits according to cell number. Each cell subset was processed separately to prevent cross-contamination, with patient and healthy donor samples processed together. TCRB sequences were amplified from cDNA with the immunoSEQ multiplex PCR, producing 87-bp fragments spanning the CDR3 region. Sequencing of the amplicons was performed on the Illumina HiSeq platform. Per the original workflow: PCR bias was computationally corrected using synthetic template baselines, reads within Hamming distance 2 were collapsed, and singletons that could not be merged were discarded. Reads were aligned against IMGT so that V, D and J genes, CDR3 length and insertions or deletions at six rearrangement sites could be assigned. Clonotype counts were normalized to sorted cell number within each subset before computing true diversity and Gini coefficients with the tcR R package. The overlap coefficient, calculated on TCRB nucleotide sequences, was used to quantify repertoire sharing. Out-of-frame TCRB sequences from naive cells were analyzed to stand in for the pre-selection repertoire. The clones in this table, taken by TCRdb from immuneACCESS, are in-frame only. Not every clone is retained; where verified, under half of the shortfall comes from an unresolved V gene, and the cause of the rest is unknown. V and J calls and clone size are as listed in that table; D and trimming were resolved from the DNA. This sample comprises under 950,000 clones, roughly 16% of them detected only once. The top ten clonotypes cover around 0.02% of the sample.

This clone has more than one count but fewer than ten. Which antigen it targets is not known. Base qualities are missing; no much larger clone stands one base away. This same CDR3 is encoded by further DNA sequences in the sample. This sequence originates from a woman between 18 and 29 years old in good health. The chain is made from TRBV7-2 and TRBJ2-7, with 9 bases in between that match TRBD1. The sample consisted of naive CD4+ T cells from blood. Sample cell subset or site, as interpreted from the label and publication: true naive CD4+ T cells. The sequenced DNA: TGTGCCAGCAGCTTAGGGGGGACAGGGACCTACGAGCAGTACTTC. This codes for CASSLGGTGTYEQYF.